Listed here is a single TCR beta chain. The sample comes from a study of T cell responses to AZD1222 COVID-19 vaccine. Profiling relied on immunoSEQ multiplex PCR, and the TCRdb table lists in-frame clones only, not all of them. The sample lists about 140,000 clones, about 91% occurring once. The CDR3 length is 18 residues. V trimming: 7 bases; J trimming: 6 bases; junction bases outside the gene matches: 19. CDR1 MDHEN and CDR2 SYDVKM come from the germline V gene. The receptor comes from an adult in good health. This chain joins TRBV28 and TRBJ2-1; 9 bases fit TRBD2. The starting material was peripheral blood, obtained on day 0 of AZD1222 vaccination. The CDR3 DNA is TGTGCCAGCAACTTAGGGTTGCGGACTAGCGCGAAGGGCAATGAGCAGTTCTTC. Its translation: CASNLGLRTSAKGNEQFF.